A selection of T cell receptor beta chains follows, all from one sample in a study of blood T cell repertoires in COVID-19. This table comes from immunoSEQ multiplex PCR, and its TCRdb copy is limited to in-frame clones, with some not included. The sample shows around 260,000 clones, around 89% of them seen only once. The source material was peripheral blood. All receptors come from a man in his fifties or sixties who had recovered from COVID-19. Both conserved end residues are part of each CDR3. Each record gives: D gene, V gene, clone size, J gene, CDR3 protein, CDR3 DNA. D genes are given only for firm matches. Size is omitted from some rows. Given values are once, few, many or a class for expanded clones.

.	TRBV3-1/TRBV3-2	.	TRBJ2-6	CASSEANGGLAGANVLTF	TGTGCCAGCAGCGAAGCCAACGGGGGGCTGGCGGGGGCCAACGTCCTGACTTTC
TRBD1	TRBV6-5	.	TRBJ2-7	CASSYSRQGQGEQYF	TGTGCCAGCAGTTACTCAAGACAGGGCCAGGGAGAGCAGTACTTC
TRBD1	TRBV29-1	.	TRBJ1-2	CSQKTGDGYTF	TGCAGCCAAAAGACAGGGGATGGCTACACCTTC
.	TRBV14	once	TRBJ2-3	CASSRVLGTDTQYF	TGTGCCAGCAGCCGTGTTCTAGGCACAGATACGCAGTATTTT
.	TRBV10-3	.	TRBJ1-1	CAISEFTQNTEAFF	TGTGCCATCAGTGAATTTACTCAAAACACTGAAGCTTTCTTT
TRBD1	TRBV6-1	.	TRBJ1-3	CASSAAGGSSGNTIYF	TGTGCCAGCAGTGCTGCAGGGGGTAGTTCTGGAAACACCATATATTTT
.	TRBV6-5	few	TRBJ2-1	CASSYSTYNEQFF	TGTGCCAGCAGTTACTCTACCTACAATGAGCAGTTCTTC
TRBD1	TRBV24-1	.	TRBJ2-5	CATSPNRGQETQYF	TGTGCCACCAGCCCCAACAGGGGGCAAGAGACCCAGTACTTC
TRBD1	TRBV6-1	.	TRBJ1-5	CASSEDRGQPQHF	TGTGCCAGCAGTGAGGACAGGGGCCAGCCCCAGCATTTT
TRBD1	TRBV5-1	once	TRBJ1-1	CASSFRMDRVTEAFF	TGCGCCAGCAGCTTCCGAATGGACAGGGTAACTGAAGCTTTCTTT
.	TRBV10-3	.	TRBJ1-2	CAISEVSRDQGGYTF	TGTGCCATCAGTGAGGTGTCGCGGGACCAGGGCGGCTACACCTTC
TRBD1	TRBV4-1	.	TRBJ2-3	CASSPLTGRAGDTQYF	TGCGCCAGCAGCCCGCTGACAGGGCGTGCTGGGGATACGCAGTATTTT
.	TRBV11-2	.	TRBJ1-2	CASSTPAGRANYGYTF	TGTGCCAGCAGCACGCCCGCTGGGAGGGCTAACTATGGCTACACCTTC
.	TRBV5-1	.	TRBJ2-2	CASSLTGITGELFF	TGCGCCAGCAGCTTGACAGGTATCACCGGGGAGCTGTTTTTT
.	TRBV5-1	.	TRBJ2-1	CASSFPRGSYNEQFF	TGCGCCAGCAGCTTTCCTAGGGGCTCCTACAATGAGCAGTTCTTC
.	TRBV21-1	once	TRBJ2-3	CASSINRGEDTQYF	TGTGCCAGCAGCATAAACAGGGGGGAAGATACGCAGTATTTT
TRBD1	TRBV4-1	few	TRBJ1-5	CASSPPPGQSNQPQHF	TGCGCCAGCAGCCCGCCCCCGGGACAGTCAAATCAGCCCCAGCATTTT
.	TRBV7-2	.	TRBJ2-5	CASSDTFGIAQYF	TGTGCCAGCAGCGACACGTTTGGAATAGCCCAGTACTTC
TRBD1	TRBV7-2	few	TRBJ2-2	CASRPGTVNTGELFF	TGTGCCAGCAGACCCGGGACAGTAAACACCGGGGAGCTGTTTTTT
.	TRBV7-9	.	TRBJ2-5	CASSHTGHWETQYF	TGTGCCAGCAGCCACACGGGACACTGGGAGACCCAGTACTTC
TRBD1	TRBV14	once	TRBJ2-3	CASRNTGVDTQYF	TGTGCCAGCAGAAATACAGGGGTCGATACGCAGTATTTT
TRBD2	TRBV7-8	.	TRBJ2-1	CASDQAGGPYNEQFF	TGTGCCAGTGATCAAGCGGGGGGACCCTACAATGAGCAGTTCTTC
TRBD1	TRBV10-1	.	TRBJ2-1	CASSEPTGGNEQFF	TGCGCCAGCAGTGAGCCTACAGGGGGAAATGAGCAGTTCTTC
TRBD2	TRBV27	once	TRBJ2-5	CASSSTPLAGGRETQYF	TGTGCCAGCAGTAGTACCCCGCTAGCGGGGGGGCGGGAGACCCAGTACTTC
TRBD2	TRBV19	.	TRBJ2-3	CASSILRTSGGTDTQYF	TGTGCCAGTAGTATTTTAAGGACTAGCGGGGGGACAGATACGCAGTATTTT
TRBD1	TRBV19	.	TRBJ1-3	CASSTQGGRNTIYF	TGTGCCAGTAGTACACAGGGGGGAAGAAACACCATATATTTT
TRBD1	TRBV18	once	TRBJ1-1	CASSDRPGQGAWAFF	TGTGCCAGCTCGGATCGACCGGGACAGGGGGCATGGGCTTTCTTT
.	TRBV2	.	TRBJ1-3	CASSESPGAGNTIYF	TGTGCCAGCAGTGAAAGCCCGGGGGCTGGAAACACCATATATTTT
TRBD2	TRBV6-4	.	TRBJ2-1	CASSRNGGTDEQFF	TGTGCCAGCAGTAGGAACGGGGGGACGGATGAGCAGTTCTTC
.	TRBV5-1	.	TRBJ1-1	CASSLEMGGGEAFF	TGCGCCAGCAGCTTGGAAATGGGCGGGGGTGAAGCTTTCTTT
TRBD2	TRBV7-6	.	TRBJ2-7	CASSPRTSVYEQYF	TGTGCCAGCAGCCCGCGGACTAGCGTGTACGAGCAGTACTTC
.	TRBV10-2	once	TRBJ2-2	CATMEQPVNTGELFF	TGCGCCACCATGGAACAGCCAGTGAACACCGGGGAGCTGTTTTTT
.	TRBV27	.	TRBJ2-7	CASSPRQFSEQYF	TGTGCCAGCAGTCCACGACAGTTCTCCGAGCAGTACTTC
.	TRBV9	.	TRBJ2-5	CASSVAGGEAQETQYF	TGTGCCAGCAGCGTAGCTGGCGGGGAAGCCCAAGAGACCCAGTACTTC
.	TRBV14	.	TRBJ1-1	CASSRPMNTEAFF	TGTGCCAGCAGCCGTCCAATGAACACTGAAGCTTTCTTT
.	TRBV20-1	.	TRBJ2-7	CSAREWTEQYF	TGCAGTGCTAGAGAGTGGACTGAGCAGTACTTC
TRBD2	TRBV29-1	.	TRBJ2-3	CSVAVSGGTDTQYF	TGCAGCGTTGCGGTGAGCGGGGGCACAGATACGCAGTATTTT
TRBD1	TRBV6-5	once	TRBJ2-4	CASSLGGPAKNIQYF	TGTGCCAGCAGTCTAGGGGGCCCGGCCAAAAACATTCAGTACTTC
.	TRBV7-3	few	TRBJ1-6	CASSLEGLVDSPLHF	TGTGCCAGCAGCTTAGAGGGACTAGTGGACTCACCCCTCCACTTT